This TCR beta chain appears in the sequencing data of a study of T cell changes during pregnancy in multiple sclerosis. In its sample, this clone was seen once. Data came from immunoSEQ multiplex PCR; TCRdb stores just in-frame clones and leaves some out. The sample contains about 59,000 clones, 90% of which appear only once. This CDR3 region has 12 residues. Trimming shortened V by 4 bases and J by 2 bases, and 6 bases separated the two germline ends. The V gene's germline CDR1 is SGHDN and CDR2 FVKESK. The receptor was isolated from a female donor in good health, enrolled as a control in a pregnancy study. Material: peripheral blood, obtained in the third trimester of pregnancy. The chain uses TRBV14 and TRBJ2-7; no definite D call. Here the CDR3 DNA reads TGTGCCAGCAGCCCCGGTCCCTACGAGCAGTACTTC. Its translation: CASSPGPYEQYF.